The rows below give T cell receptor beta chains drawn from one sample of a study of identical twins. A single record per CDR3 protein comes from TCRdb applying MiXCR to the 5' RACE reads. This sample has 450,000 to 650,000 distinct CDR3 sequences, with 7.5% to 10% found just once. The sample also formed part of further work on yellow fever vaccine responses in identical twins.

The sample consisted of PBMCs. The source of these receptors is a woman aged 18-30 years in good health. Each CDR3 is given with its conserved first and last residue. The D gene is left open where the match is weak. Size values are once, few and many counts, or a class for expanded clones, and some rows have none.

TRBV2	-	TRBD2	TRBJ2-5	TGTGCCAGCAGTGGGACTAGCGGGGTGCAAGAGACCCAGTACTTC	CASSGTSGVQETQYF
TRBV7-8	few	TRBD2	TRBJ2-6	TGTGCCAGCAGCTCCCGAGGGACTAGCGGGAGGGCAGGTGGGGCCAACGTCCTGACTTTC	CASSSRGTSGRAGGANVLTF
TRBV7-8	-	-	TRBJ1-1	TGTGCCAGCAGCTTAACAATCTCGGGGTTCACTGAAGCTTTCTTT	CASSLTISGFTEAFF
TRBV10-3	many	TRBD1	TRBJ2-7	TGTGCCATCAGTGAAAGAGACAGGGTTGAGCAGTACTTC	CAISERDRVEQYF
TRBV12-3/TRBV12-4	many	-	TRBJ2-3	TGTGCCAGCAGTTTAGGGGCAGGGGAAACAGATACGCAGTATTTT	CASSLGAGETDTQYF
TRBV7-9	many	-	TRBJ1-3	TGTGCCAGCAGAGGTGCAGGATCTGGAAACACCATATATTTT	CASRGAGSGNTIYF
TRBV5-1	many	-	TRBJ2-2	TGCGCCAGCAGCTTAGGGTACTCCTTAAACACCGGGGAGCTGTTTTTT	CASSLGYSLNTGELFF
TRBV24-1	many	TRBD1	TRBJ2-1	TGTGCCACCAGTGAGCATCCTTCTTCGGGACAGGGGGTTCTCGGCTCCTACAATGAGCAGTTCTTC	CATSEHPSSGQGVLGSYNEQFF
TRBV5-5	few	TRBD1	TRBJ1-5	TGTGCCAGCAGCTGGGACAGGGGGTACCAGCCCCAGCATTTT	CASSWDRGYQPQHF
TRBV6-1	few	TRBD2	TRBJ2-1	TGTGCCAGCAGTGTCGAACTCTTAGCGGGTGGCTACAATGAGCAGTTCTTC	CASSVELLAGGYNEQFF
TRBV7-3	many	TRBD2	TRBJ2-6	TGTGCCAGCAGCTTACGGGGAGGGGCCTCTGGGGCCAACGTCCTGACTTTC	CASSLRGGASGANVLTF
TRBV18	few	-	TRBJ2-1	TGTGCCAGCTCACCAGAGAATGAGCGGTTCTTC	CASSPENERFF
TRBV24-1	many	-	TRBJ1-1	TGTGCCACCAGTGGGCGGACAGCGAACACTGAAGCTTTCTTT	CATSGRTANTEAFF
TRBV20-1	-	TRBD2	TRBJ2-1	TGCAGTGCTAGAGATGTCCTAGCGGGGGACTACAATGAGCAGTTCTTC	CSARDVLAGDYNEQFF
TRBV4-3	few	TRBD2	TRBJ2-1	TGCGCCAGCAGCCAGAGTTACGGGACTAGCTCCTACAATGAGCAGTTCTTC	CASSQSYGTSSYNEQFF
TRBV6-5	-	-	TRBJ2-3	TGTGCCAGCAGTCCGAATGGACGGATGAGCACAGATACGCAGTATTTT	CASSPNGRMSTDTQYF
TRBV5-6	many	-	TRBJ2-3	TGTGCCAGCAGCTTCGGGAAGGTTGGCACAGATACGCAGTATTTT	CASSFGKVGTDTQYF
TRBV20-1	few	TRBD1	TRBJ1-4	TGCAGTGCTAGGGGACAGGGTAGGGAAAAACTGTTTTTT	CSARGQGREKLFF
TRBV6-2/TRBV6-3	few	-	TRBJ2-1	TGTGCCAGCAGTTACCCCAGGGGGGCCTACAATGAGCAGTTCTTC	CASSYPRGAYNEQFF
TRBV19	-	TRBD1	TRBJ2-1	TGTGCCAGTAGCCCGACAGGGGGTAGGTACAATGAGCAGTTCTTC	CASSPTGGRYNEQFF
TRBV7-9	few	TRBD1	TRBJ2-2	TGTGCCAGCAGTCAACCGGGCACAGGGGCCAACACCGGGGAGCTGTTTTTT	CASSQPGTGANTGELFF
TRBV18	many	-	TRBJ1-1	TGTGCCAGCTCACCACGCGACACTGAAGCTTTCTTT	CASSPRDTEAFF
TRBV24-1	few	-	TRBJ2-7	TGTGCCACCAGTTCCGCAGGGAGCTCCTACGAGCAGTACTTC	CATSSAGSSYEQYF
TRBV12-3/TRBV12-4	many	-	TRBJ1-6	TGTGCCAGCAGTTTAAGGGGCTCCTATAATTCACCCCTCCACTTT	CASSLRGSYNSPLHF
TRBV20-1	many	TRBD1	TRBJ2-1	TGCAGTGCTGTAGGGACAGCCTACAATGAGCAGTTCTTC	CSAVGTAYNEQFF
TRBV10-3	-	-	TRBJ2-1	TGTGCCATCAGTATAGTGCAGGGGATTCGCAATGAGCAGTTCTTC	CAISIVQGIRNEQFF